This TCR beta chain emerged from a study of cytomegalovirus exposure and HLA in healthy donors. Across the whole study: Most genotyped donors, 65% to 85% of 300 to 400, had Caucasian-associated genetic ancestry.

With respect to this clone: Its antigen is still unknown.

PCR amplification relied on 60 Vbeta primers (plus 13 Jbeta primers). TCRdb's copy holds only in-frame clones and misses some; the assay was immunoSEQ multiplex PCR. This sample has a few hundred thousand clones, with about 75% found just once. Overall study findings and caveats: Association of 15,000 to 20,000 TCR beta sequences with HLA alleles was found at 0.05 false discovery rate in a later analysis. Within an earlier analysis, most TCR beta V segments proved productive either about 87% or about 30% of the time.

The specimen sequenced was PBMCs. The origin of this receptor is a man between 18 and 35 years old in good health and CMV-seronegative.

CDR3 bases: TGTGCCAGCGGACAGAACACGCAGTATTTT. Its translation: CASGQNTQYF. The rearrangement uses TRBV2 and TRBJ2-3; perhaps TRBD1 as D (6 bases). Trimming left V 8 bases short and J 9 bases short, with 9 bases between. The CDR3 runs 10 residues. Germline lookup yields CDR1 SNHLY and CDR2 FYNNEI.